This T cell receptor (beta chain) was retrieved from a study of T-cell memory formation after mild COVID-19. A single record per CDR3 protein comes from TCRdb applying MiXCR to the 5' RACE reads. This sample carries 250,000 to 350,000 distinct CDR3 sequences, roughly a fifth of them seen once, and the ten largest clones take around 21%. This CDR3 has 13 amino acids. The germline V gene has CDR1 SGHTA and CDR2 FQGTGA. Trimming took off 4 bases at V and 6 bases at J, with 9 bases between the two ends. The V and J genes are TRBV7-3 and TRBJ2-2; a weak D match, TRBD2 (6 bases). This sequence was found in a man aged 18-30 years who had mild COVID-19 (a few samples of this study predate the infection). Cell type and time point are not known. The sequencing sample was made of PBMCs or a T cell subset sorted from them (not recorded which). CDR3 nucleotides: TGTGCCAGCAGCTGGAGGGACGCCGGGGAGCTGTTTTTT. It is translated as CASSWRDAGELFF.